This section outlines one T cell receptor beta chain sequence together with its context. Its antigen is undetermined. Trimming took off 4 bases at V and 7 bases at J, with 11 bases between the two ends. The CDR3 is made up of 13 amino acids. CDR1 is WSHSY, CDR2 SAAADI, per germline. The sample originates from a study of relationships among human T cell subsets. TCR alpha and beta CDR3s were amplified from mRNA by semiquantitative ARM-PCR. In ARM-PCR, communal superprimers followed tagged nested gene-specific primers for exponential amplification. First-round products served as template after exonuclease removal of nested primers. A single record per CDR3 protein comes from TCRdb applying MiXCR to the multiplex PCR reads. The sample lists thousands of distinct CDR3 sequences, 45% to 65% seen once, with around 5.3% in the top ten. The CD45RA-negative fraction was bead-selected with anti-CD45RO to obtain memory T cells.

General study points: Bead sorting may have left some CD4+CD8+ double-positive cells. Substantial CDR3 sharing among Th1, Th2 and regulatory cells suggested stochastic fate choice. Across seven subsets, gene usage, CDR3 length and N-additions did not differ significantly.

The sequence came from a middle-aged man in good health. V gene TRBV10-2 combines with J gene TRBJ1-5, with a weak D call TRBD1 (5 bases). The sample was memory T cells sorted from blood. For the CDR3, the DNA is TGCGCCAGCAGTGTAGAGGGACGGCAGCCCCAGCATTTT. Residues: CASSVEGRQPQHF.